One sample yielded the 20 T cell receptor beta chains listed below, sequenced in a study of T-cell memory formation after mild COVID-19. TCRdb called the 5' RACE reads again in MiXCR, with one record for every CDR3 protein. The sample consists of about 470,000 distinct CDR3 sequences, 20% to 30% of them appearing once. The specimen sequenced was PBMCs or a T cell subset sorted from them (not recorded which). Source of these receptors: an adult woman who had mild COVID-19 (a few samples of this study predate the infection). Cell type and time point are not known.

CDR3 DNA sequence: TGTGCCAGCAGCTTAACTCCAGGAACAGATACGCAGTATTTT. Its translation is CASSLTPGTDTQYF. V and J are TRBV7-2 and TRBJ2-3, with D hard to call. Trimming took off 2 bases at V and 3 bases at J, with 9 bases between the two ends. Germline V lookup: CDR1 SGHTA, CDR2 FQGNSA. The CDR3 loop spans 14 amino acids.

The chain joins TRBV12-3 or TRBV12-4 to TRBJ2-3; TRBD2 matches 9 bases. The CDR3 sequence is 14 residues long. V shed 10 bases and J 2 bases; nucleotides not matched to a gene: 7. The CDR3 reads CANSASGDTDTQYF. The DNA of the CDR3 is TGTGCCAACTCGGCTAGCGGGGACACAGATACGCAGTATTTT.

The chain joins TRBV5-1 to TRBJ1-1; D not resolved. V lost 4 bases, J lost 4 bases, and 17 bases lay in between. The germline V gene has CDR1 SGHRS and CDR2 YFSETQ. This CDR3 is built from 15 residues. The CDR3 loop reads CASSPNTPGSTEAFF. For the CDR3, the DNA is TGCGCCAGCAGCCCAAACACCCCGGGAAGCACTGAAGCTTTCTTT.

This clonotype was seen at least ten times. The CDR3 DNA follows: TGTGCCAGCAGCCAAGTGGAGGGTGAGACCCAGTACTTC. This codes for CASSQVEGETQYF. The chain couples TRBV4-2 to TRBJ2-5, with D possibly being TRBD2 (6 bases). Trimming removed 1 base at V and 5 bases at J, with 8 bases between. Germline lookup yields CDR1 LGHNA and CDR2 YNFKEQ. The CDR3 contains 13 residues.

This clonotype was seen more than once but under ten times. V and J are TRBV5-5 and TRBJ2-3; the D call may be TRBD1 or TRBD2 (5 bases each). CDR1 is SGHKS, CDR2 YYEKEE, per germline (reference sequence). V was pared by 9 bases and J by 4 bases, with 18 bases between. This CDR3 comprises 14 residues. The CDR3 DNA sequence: TGTGCCACCGACCGGGACCCTGGATCAGATACGCAGTATTTT. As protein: CATDRDPGSDTQYF.

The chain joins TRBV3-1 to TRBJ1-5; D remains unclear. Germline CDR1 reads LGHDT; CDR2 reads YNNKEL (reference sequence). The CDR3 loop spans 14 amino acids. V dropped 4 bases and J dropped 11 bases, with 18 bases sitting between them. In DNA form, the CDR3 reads TGTGCCAGCAGCCCGTCCGGAGGACTAAGAGCCCAGCATTTT. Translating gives CASSPSGGLRAQHF.

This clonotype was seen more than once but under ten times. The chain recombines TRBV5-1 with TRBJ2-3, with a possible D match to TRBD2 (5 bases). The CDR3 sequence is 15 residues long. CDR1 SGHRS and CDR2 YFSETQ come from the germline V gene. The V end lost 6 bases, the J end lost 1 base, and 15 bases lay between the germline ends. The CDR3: CASIPEGVGTDTQYF. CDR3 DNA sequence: TGCGCCAGCATCCCTGAGGGTGTGGGCACAGATACGCAGTATTTT.

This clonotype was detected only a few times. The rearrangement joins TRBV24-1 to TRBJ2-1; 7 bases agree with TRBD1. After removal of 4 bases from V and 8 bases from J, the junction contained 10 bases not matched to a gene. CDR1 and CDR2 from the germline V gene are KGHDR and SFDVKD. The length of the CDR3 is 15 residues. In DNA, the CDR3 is TGTGCCACCAGTGACCGTGGACAGGTGAGGGATGAGCAGTTCTTC. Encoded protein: CATSDRGQVRDEQFF.

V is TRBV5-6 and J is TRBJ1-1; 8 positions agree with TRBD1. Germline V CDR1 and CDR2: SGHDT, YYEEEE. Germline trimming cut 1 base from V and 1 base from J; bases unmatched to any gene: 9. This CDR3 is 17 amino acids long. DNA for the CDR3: TGTGCCAGCAGCTTGCAAGGGCGGACAGGGCGGAACACTGAAGCTTTCTTT. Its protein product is CASSLQGRTGRNTEAFF.

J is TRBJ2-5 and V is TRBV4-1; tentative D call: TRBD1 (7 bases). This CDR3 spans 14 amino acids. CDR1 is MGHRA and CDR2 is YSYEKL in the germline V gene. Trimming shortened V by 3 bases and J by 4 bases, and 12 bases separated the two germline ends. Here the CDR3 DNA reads TGCGCCAGCAGCCACACCAGGGGGGCAGAGACCCAGTACTTC. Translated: CASSHTRGAETQYF.

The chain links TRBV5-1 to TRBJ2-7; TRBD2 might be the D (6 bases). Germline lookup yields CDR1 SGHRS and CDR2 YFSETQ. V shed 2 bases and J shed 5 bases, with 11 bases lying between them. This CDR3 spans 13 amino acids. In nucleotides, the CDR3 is TGCGCCAGCAGCTTAGGCGGGGCCAACGAGCAGTACTTC. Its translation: CASSLGGANEQYF.

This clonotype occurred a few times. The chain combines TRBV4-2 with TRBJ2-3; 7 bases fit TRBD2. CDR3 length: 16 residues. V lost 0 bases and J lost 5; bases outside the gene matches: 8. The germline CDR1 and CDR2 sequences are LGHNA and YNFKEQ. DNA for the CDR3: TGTGCCAGCAGCCAAGATATTGCGGGAGACATAGATACGCAGTATTTT. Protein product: CASSQDIAGDIDTQYF.

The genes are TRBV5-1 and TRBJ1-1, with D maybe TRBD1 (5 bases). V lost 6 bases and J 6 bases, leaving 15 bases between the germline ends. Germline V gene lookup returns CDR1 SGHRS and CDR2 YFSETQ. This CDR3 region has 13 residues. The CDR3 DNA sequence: TGCGCCAGCAAGGAGGGGTACGTCGCTGAAGCTTTCTTT. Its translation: CASKEGYVAEAFF.

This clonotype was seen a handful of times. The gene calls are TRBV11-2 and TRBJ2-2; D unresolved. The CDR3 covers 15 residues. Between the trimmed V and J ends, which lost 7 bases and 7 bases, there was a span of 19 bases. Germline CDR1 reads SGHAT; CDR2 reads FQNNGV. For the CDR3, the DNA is TGTGCCAGCACATTCCGCCGTGACTCGCTCGGGGAGCTGTTTTTT. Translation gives CASTFRRDSLGELFF.

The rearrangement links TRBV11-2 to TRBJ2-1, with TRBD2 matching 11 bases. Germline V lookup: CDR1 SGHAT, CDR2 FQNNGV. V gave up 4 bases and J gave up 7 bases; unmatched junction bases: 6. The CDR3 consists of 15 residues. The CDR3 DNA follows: TGTGCCAGCAGCTCACTAGCGGGAGTCGAGAATGAGCAGTTCTTC. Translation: CASSSLAGVENEQFF.

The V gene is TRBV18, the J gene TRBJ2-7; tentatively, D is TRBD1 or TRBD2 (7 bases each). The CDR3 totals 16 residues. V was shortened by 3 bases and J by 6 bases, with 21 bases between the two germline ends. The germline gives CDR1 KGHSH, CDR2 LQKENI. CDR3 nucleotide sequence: TGTGCCAGCTCACCCCTGTCAGGGGGAGGGCCGTCCGAGCAGTACTTC. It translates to CASSPLSGGGPSEQYF.

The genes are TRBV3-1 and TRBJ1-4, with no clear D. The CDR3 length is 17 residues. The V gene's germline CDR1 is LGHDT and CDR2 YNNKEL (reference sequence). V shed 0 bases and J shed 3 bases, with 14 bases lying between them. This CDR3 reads CASSQDVGIGSNEKLFF. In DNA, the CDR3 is TGTGCCAGCAGCCAAGACGTAGGTATTGGATCTAATGAAAAACTGTTTTTT.

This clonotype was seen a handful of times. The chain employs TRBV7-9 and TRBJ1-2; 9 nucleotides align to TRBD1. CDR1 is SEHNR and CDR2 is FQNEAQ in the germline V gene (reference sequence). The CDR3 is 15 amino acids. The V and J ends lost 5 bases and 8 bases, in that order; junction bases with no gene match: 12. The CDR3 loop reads CASSNPGTGSGGYTF. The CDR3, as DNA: TGTGCCAGCAGCAACCCCGGGACAGGGTCCGGGGGCTACACCTTC.

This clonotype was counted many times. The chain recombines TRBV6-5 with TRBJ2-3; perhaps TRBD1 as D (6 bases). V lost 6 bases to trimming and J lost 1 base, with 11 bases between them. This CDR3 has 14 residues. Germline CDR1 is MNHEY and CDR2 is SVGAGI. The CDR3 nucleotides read TGTGCCAGCAGGGGGCCAGGGGGCACAGATACGCAGTATTTT. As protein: CASRGPGGTDTQYF.

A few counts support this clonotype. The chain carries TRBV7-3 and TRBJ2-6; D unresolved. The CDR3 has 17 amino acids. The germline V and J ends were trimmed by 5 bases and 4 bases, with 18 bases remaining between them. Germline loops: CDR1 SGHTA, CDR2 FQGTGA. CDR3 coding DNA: TGTGCCAGCAGCCTCTACCAGACACAGAGGGGGGCCAACGTCCTGACTTTC. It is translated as CASSLYQTQRGANVLTF.